This T cell receptor (beta chain) was captured in a study of T cell changes during pregnancy in multiple sclerosis. Generated by immunoSEQ multiplex PCR, the TCRdb table keeps only in-frame clones and is missing some. The top ten hold roughly 0.55% of the sample, which has tens of thousands of clones, around 87% seen once. The V and J ends lost 5 bases and 4 bases, in that order; junction bases with no gene match: 5. CDR1 and CDR2 (germline): SQVTM, ANQGSEA. This CDR3 contains 15 residues. V usage is TRBV29-1 and J usage is TRBJ2-2; the match to TRBD2 covers 12 bases. Sequences were derived from CD4+ T cells from peripheral blood mononuclear cells, sampled in the second trimester of pregnancy. The receptor was derived from a female donor with multiple sclerosis, enrolled in a pregnancy study. CDR3 bases: TGCAGCGTTATTGCTAGCGGGAGGGTCACCGGGGAGCTGTTTTTT. It encodes CSVIASGRVTGELFF.